This TCR beta chain was captured in a study of T cell repertoires in cytomegalovirus infection (dated by TCRdb to between 2018 and 2021). A note on the overall study: Donor HLA type was relevant to the analysis, because carriage of CMV infection together with the matching HLA type was indicated by public TCR beta signatures. Findings and caveats that apply to the study as a whole: In both this cohort and an independent approximately 400-donor cohort, the cumulative frequency of public TCR beta family members distinguished carriers of CMV infection plus the relevant HLA type. The ex vivo response was dominated by HLA-C-restricted CMV-specific TCR beta clonotypes, which also provided the single most frequent clonotype in two of eight donors.

A note on this clonotype: The antigen it recognizes is unknown. No per-base quality is available; no much larger clone lies one base away.

Instrument used: Illumina HiSeq 1500. TCRdb trimmed the raw reads at Q25, called clones with MiXCR and kept productive beta chains. When rows share a CDR3 protein, they turn into one entry using the most common DNA and genes. The sample data list 510,000 or so distinct CDR3 sequences, and more than 25% of these were observed just once. Clones ranked in the top ten supply 13% of the sample. The CDR3 has 12 amino acids, counting the end cysteine and phenylalanine. Only the CDR3 region is kept as DNA, spanning 36 bases read in frame from base 1. Reading the germline V gene gives CDR1 SQVTM and CDR2 ANQGSEA. Between the V and J ends, shortened by 7 bases and 0 bases respectively, the junction contains 7 bases.

This receptor chain uses TRBV29-1 and TRBJ1-3, with no confidently assigned D gene. The origin of this receptor is a human donor in good health (CMV status not recorded). Some clones in this sample may be carry-over from other donors' samples. The sample was PBMCs. The DNA reads as follows: TGCAGCGCCCGGTTCTCTGGAAACACCATATATTTT. It translates to CSARFSGNTIYF.